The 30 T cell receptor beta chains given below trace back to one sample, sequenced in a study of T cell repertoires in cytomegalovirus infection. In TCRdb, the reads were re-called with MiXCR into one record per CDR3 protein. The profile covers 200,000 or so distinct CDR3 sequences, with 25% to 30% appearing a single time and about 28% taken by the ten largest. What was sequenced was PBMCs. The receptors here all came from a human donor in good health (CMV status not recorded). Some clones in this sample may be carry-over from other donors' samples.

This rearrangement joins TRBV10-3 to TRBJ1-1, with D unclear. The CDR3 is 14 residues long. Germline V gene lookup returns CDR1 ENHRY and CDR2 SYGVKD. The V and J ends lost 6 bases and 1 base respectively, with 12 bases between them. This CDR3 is CAIRFDTRNTEAFF. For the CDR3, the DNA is TGTGCCATCAGGTTTGACACGAGGAACACTGAAGCTTTCTTT.

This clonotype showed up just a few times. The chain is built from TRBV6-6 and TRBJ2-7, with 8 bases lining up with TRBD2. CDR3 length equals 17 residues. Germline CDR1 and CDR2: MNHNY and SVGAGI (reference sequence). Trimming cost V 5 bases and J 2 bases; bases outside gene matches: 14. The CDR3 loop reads CASSHGLQRGTAYEQYF. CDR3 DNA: TGTGCCAGCAGTCATGGACTCCAGCGGGGGACCGCCTACGAGCAGTACTTC.

The CDR3 DNA reads as TGTGCCAGCAGTCTGGGGGGGGCTTGGGGAGAGACCCAGTACTTC. Translating gives CASSLGGAWGETQYF. The chain employs TRBV28 and TRBJ2-5, with D tentatively TRBD2 (7 bases). Germline loops: CDR1 MDHEN, CDR2 SYDVKM. Deletions cut 5 bases from V and 4 bases from J, with 17 bases between. The CDR3 consists of 15 residues.

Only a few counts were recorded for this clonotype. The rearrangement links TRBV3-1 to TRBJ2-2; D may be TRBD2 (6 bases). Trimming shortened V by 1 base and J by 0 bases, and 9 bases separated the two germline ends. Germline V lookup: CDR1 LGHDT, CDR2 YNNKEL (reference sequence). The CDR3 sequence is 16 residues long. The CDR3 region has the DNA TGTGCCAGCAGCCAAGGGGGGGTGACGAACACCGGGGAGCTGTTTTTT. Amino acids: CASSQGGVTNTGELFF.

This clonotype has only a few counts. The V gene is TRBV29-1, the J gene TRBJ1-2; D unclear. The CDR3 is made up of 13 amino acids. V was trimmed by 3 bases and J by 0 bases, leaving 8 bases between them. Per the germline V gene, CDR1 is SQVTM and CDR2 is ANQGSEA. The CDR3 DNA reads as TGCAGCGTTGAGGGCGGCTCTAACTATGGCTACACCTTC. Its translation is CSVEGGSNYGYTF.

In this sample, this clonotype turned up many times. The CDR3 loop reads CASSYTGGRTEAFF. As DNA, the CDR3 is TGTGCCAGCAGCTATACAGGGGGAAGGACTGAAGCTTTCTTT. This chain links TRBV12-3 or TRBV12-4 with TRBJ1-1; TRBD1 matches at 8 bases. The CDR3 has 14 amino acids. Trimming cost V 6 bases and J 5 bases; bases outside gene matches: 8.

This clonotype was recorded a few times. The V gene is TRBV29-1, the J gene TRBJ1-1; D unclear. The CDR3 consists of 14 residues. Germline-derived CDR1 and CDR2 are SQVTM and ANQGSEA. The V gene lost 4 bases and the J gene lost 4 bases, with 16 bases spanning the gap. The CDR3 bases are TGCAGCGTTGTGGTCCGACCTCTGATCACTGAAGCTTTCTTT. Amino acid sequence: CSVVVRPLITEAFF. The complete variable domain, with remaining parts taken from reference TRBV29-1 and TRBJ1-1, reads SAVISQKPSRDICQRGTSLTIQCQVDSQVTMMFWYRQQPGQSLTLIATANQGSEATYESGFVIDKFPISRPNLTFSTLTVSNMSPEDSSIYLCSVVVRPLITEAFFGQGTRLTVV.

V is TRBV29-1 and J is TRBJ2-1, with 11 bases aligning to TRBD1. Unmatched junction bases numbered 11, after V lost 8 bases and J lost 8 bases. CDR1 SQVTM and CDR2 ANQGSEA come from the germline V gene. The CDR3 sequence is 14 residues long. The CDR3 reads CSLRGQGVEDEQFF. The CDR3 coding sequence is TGCAGCCTGAGGGGACAGGGGGTGGAGGATGAGCAGTTCTTC.

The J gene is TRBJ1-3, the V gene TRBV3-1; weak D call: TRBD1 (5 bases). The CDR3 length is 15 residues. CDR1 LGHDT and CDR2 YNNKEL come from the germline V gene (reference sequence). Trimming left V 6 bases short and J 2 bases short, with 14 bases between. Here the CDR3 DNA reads TGTGCCAGCAGGCCGAGGGGACGCGCTGGAAACACCATATATTTT. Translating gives CASRPRGRAGNTIYF.

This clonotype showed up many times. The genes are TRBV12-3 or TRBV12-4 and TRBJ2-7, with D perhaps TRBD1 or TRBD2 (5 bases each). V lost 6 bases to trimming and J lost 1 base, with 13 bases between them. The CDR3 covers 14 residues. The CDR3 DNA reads TGTGCCAGCAGCTCCGGGACGGGATCCTACGAGCAGTACTTC. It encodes CASSSGTGSYEQYF.

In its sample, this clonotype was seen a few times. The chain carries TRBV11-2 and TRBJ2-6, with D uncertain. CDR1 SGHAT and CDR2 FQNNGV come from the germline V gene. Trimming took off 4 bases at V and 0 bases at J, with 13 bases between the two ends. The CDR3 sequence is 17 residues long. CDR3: CASSSSRSYSGANVLTF. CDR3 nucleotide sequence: TGTGCCAGCAGCTCCTCAAGGAGCTACTCTGGGGCCAACGTCCTGACTTTC. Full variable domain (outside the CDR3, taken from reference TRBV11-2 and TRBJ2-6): EAGVAQSPRYKIIEKRQSVAFWCNPISGHATLYWYQQILGQGPKLLIQFQNNGVVDDSQLPKDRFSAERLKGVDSTLKIQPAKLEDSAVYLCASSSSRSYSGANVLTFGAGSRLTVL.

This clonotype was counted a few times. The CDR3 spells CASSLGPTNYGYTF. DNA for the CDR3: TGTGCCAGCAGCTTAGGTCCTACTAACTATGGCTACACCTTC. The chain is built from TRBV11-1 and TRBJ1-2; no clear D gene. Trimming stripped 1 base from V and 0 bases from J, with 6 bases between. CDR1 and CDR2 (germline): SGHAT, FQDESV (reference sequence). The CDR3 has 14 amino acids.

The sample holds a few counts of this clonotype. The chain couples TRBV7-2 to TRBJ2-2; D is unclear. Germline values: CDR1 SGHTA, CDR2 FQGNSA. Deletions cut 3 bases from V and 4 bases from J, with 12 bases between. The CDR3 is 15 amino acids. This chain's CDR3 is CASSLAAASTGELFF. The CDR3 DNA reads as TGTGCCAGCAGCTTGGCAGCAGCTAGCACCGGGGAGCTGTTTTTT.

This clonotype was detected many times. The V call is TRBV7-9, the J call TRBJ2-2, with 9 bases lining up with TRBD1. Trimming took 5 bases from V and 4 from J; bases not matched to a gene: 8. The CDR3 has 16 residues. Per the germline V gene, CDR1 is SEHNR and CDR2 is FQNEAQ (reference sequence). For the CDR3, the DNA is TGTGCCAGCAGCCCAGGGACAGGGCTGGGCACCGGGGAGCTGTTTTTT. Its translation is CASSPGTGLGTGELFF. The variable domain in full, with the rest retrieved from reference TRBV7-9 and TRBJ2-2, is DTGVSQNPRHKITKRGQNVTFRCDPISEHNRLYWYRQTLGQGPEFLTYFQNEAQLEKSRLLSDRFSAERPKGSFSTLEIQRTEQGDSAMYLCASSPGTGLGTGELFFGEGSRLTVL.

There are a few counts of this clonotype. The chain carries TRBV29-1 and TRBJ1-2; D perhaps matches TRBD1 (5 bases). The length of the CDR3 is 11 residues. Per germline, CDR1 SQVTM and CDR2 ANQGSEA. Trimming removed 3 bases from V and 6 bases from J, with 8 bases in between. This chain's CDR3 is CSVDSGDGYTF. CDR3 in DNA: TGCAGCGTTGATTCGGGGGATGGCTACACCTTC. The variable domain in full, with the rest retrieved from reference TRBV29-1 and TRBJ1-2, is SAVISQKPSRDICQRGTSLTIQCQVDSQVTMMFWYRQQPGQSLTLIATANQGSEATYESGFVIDKFPISRPNLTFSTLTVSNMSPEDSSIYLCSVDSGDGYTFGSGTRLTVV.

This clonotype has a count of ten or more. The CDR3, as DNA: TGTGCCAGCAGTTTTACCGGGACGACGAACACTGAAGCTTTCTTT. It codes for CASSFTGTTNTEAFF. The rearrangement links TRBV12-3 or TRBV12-4 to TRBJ1-1; perhaps TRBD1 as D (5 bases). CDR3 length equals 15 residues. V gave up 3 bases and J gave up 1 base, with 12 bases separating them.

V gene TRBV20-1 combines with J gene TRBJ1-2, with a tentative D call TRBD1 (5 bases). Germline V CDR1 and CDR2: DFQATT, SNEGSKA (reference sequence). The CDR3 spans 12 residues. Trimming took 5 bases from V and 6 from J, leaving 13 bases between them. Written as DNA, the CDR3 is TGCAGTGCTCAGACAGATTCCCATGGCTACACCTTC. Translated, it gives CSAQTDSHGYTF.

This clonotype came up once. CDR3 region: CAWRPAGDYGYTF. The CDR3 DNA is TGTGCCTGGCGCCCAGCGGGGGACTATGGCTACACCTTC. This sequence joins TRBV30 and TRBJ1-2, with D possibly being TRBD1 (5 bases). There are 13 residues in the CDR3. Germline V gene lookup returns CDR1 GTSNPN and CDR2 SVGIG (reference sequence). Trimming took 5 bases from V and 3 from J, leaving 13 bases between them.

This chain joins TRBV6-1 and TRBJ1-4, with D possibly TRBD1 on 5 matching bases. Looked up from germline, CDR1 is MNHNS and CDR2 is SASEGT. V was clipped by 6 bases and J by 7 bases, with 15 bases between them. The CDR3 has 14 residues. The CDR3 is CASRPGLGVEKLFF. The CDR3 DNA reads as TGTGCCAGCAGACCGGGACTTGGGGTTGAAAAACTGTTTTTT.

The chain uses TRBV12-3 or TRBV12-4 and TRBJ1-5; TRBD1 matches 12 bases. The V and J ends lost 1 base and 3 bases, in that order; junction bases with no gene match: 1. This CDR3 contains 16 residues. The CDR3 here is CASSLGGQGANQPQHF. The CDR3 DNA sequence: TGTGCCAGCAGTTTAGGGGGACAGGGGGCCAATCAGCCCCAGCATTTT.

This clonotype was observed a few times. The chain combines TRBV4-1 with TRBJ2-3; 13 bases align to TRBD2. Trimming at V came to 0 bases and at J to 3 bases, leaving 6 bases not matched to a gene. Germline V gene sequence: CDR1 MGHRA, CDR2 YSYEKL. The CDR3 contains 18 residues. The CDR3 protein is CASSQDGLAGVRTDTQYF. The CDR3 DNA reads TGCGCCAGCAGCCAAGATGGACTAGCGGGGGTAAGAACAGATACGCAGTATTTT.

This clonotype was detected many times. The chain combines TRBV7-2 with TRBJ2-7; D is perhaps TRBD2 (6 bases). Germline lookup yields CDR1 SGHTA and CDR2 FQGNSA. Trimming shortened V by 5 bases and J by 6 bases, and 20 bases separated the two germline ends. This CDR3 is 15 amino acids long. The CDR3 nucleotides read TGTGCCAGCAGCCCCCGCTCCGGGATCGGGGGCGAGCAGTACTTC. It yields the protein CASSPRSGIGGEQYF.

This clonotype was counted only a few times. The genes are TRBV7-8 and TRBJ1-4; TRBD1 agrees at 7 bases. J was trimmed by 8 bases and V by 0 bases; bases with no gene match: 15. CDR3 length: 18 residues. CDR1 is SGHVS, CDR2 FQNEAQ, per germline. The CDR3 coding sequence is TGTGCCAGCAGCTTAGCGAGACAGGGCTACGGTACGGACGAAAAACTGTTTTTT. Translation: CASSLARQGYGTDEKLFF. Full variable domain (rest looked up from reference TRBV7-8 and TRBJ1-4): GAGVSQSPRYKVAKRGQDVALRCDPISGHVSLFWYQQALGQGPEFLTYFQNEAQLDKSGLPSDRFFAERPEGSVSTLKIQRTQQEDSAVYLCASSLARQGYGTDEKLFFGSGTQLSVL.

In nucleotides, the CDR3 is TGTGCCTGGAGGACCAGGGGTCCGAATCAGCCCCAGCATTTT. Its protein product is CAWRTRGPNQPQHF. V is TRBV30 and J is TRBJ1-5; possibly TRBD1 for D (6 bases). Germline CDR1 and CDR2: GTSNPN and SVGIG (reference sequence). This CDR3 has 14 residues. With 3 bases removed from V and 4 bases from J, the gap between germline ends came to 13 bases.

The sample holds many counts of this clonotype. The CDR3 sequence: CASSTDPVNTEAFF. In DNA, the CDR3 is TGTGCCAGCAGCACAGATCCAGTGAACACTGAAGCTTTCTTT. The chain is built from TRBV7-2 and TRBJ1-1, with D uncertain. The V end was cut by 5 bases, the J end by 0 bases, with 10 bases between. The CDR3 totals 14 residues. In germline, CDR1 is SGHTA, CDR2 FQGNSA.

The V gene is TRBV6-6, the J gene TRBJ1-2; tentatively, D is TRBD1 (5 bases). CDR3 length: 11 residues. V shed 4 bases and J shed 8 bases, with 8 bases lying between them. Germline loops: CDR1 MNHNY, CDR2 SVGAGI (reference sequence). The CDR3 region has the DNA TGTGCCAGCAGTTGGGACTCCGGCTACACCTTC. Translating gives CASSWDSGYTF.

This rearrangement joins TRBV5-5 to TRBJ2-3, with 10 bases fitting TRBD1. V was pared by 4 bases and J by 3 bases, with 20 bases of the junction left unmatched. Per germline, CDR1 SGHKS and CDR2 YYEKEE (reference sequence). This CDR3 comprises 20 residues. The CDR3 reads CASSQTGGKRFGPRTDTQYF. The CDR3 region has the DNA TGTGCCAGCAGCCAGACAGGGGGCAAGAGGTTCGGGCCACGGACAGATACGCAGTATTTT. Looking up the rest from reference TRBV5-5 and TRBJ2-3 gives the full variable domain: DAGVTQSPTHLIKTRGQQVTLRCSPISGHKSVSWYQQVLGQGPQFIFQYYEKEERGRGNFPDRFSARQFPNYSSELNVNALLLGDSALYLCASSQTGGKRFGPRTDTQYFGPGTRLTVL.

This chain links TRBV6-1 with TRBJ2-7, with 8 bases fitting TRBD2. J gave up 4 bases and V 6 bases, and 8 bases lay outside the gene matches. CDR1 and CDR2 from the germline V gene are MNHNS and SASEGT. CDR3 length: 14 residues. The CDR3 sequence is CASSLGLAVYEQYF. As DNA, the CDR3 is TGTGCCAGCAGCCTCGGACTAGCTGTGTACGAGCAGTACTTC.

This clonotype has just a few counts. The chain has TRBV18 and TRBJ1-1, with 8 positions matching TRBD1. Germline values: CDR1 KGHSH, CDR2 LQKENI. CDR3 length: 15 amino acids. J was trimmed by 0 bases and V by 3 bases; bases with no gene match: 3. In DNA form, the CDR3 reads TGTGCCAGCTCACCGCAGGGGGCCTTGAACACTGAAGCTTTCTTT. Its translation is CASSPQGALNTEAFF.

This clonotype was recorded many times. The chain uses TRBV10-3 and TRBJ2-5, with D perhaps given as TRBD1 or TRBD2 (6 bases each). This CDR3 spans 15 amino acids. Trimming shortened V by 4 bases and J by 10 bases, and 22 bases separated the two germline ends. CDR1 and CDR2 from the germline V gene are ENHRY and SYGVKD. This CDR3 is CAISANYGGRSGQYF. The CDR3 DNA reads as TGTGCCATCAGTGCAAATTATGGGGGGCGCAGCGGCCAGTACTTC.